The TCR beta chain under discussion was sequenced for a study of OX40 agonist ivuxolimab in advanced cancers. Study background: Under the entry rules, prior anti-PD-1, anti-PD-L1 or anti-CTLA-4 therapy was allowed, and 35% to 40% had some. Three patients, one with hepatocellular carcinoma and two with cutaneous melanoma, achieved partial responses. Study findings and constraints: CD4+ T cells averaged fewer expanded clones than CD8+ T cells.

Assay: immunoSEQ multiplex PCR; the TCRdb copy retains only in-frame clones and omits some. The profile covers about 45,000 clones, with almost 90% appearing a single time and roughly 1.1% taken by the ten largest. Concerning this clone itself: Its antigen is still unknown.

Peripheral blood came from all dose cohorts at three timepoints. Germline lookup yields CDR1 GTSNPN and CDR2 SVGIG (reference sequence). Trimming took 3 bases from V and 3 from J; bases not matched to a gene: 4. This CDR3 is built from 15 residues. Specimen: CD4+ or CD8+ T cells sorted from blood, collected in a trial of the OX40 agonist ivuxolimab. This sequence joins TRBV30 and TRBJ1-3; 11 bases are a match to TRBD1. This clonotype was sampled from an adult with an advanced solid tumor such as melanoma, head and neck, liver or kidney cancer. DNA of the CDR3: TGTGCCTGGAGGAGGACAGGGGGCTTTGGAAACACCATATATTTT. Amino acids: CAWRRTGGFGNTIYF.